The 14 T cell receptor beta chains below come from one sample, sequenced in a study of shared clonotypes between healthy human individuals. Clones were sequenced by immunoSEQ multiplex PCR, and TCRdb holds only the in-frame ones, with some missing. The sample includes 1 million to 1.3 million clones, approximately 80% of them seen just once. Sequencing input: memory CD4+ T cells from PBMCs. This sample's subset: CD45RA-negative fraction. These receptors were taken from a young man in good health. Some clones in this sample may be carry-over from other donors' samples.

This chain joins TRBV5-1 and TRBJ2-1; D gene unclear. From germline, CDR1 is SGHRS and CDR2 YFSETQ. This CDR3 spans 11 amino acids. The germline V and J ends were trimmed by 2 bases and 7 bases, with 4 bases remaining between them. The CDR3 here is CASSLRNEQFF. The CDR3 nucleotides are TGCGCCAGCAGCTTACGGAATGAGCAGTTCTTC.

The chain links TRBV2 to TRBJ2-1, with D tentatively TRBD2 (5 bases). The CDR3 totals 15 residues. V was trimmed by 4 bases and J by 0 bases, leaving 10 bases between them. Germline CDR1 is SNHLY and CDR2 is FYNNEI. Here the CDR3 reads CASSGTQSSYNEQFF. CDR3 DNA: TGTGCCAGCAGTGGGACTCAAAGCTCCTACAATGAGCAGTTCTTC.

The gene calls are TRBV28 and TRBJ2-3, with TRBD2 matching over 7 bases. CDR3 length: 16 amino acids. Looked up from germline, CDR1 is MDHEN and CDR2 is SYDVKM. V trimming: 2 bases; J trimming: 2 bases; junction bases outside the gene matches: 7. The CDR3, as DNA: TGTGCCAGCAGTTTAAGGCGGGAGTGGCTCACAGATACGCAGTATTTT. It yields the protein CASSLRREWLTDTQYF.

This chain connects TRBV7-8 to TRBJ2-7; TRBD2 matches at 8 bases. The germline gives CDR1 SGHVS, CDR2 FQNEAQ. CDR3 length: 17 residues. Trimming at V came to 0 bases and at J to 2 bases, leaving 9 bases not matched to a gene. The DNA of the CDR3 is TGTGCCAGCAGCTTAGCGCGGGAGGCCCTCTTAACCTACGAGCAGTACTTC. It encodes CASSLAREALLTYEQYF.

The chain links TRBV5-1 to TRBJ2-1; TRBD2 matches at 14 bases. CDR1 SGHRS and CDR2 YFSETQ come from the germline V gene. This CDR3 region has 15 residues. V lost 4 bases and J lost 8; bases outside the gene matches: 5. CDR3: CASSRGLAGVDEQFF. CDR3 DNA: TGCGCCAGCAGCCGGGGACTAGCGGGAGTGGATGAGCAGTTCTTC. The entire variable domain, with the rest obtained from reference TRBV5-1 and TRBJ2-1, is as follows: KAGVTQTPRYLIKTRGQQVTLSCSPISGHRSVSWYQQTPGQGLQFLFEYFSETQRNKGNFPGRFSGRQFSNSRSEMNVSTLELGDSALYLCASSRGLAGVDEQFFGPGTRLTVL.

This chain connects TRBV2 to TRBJ1-3, with no clear D. Looked up from germline, CDR1 is SNHLY and CDR2 is FYNNEI. V lost 2 bases, J lost 6 bases, and 8 bases lay in between. This CDR3 contains 13 residues. CDR3 amino acids: CASSERNLNTIYF. The CDR3 DNA reads as TGTGCCAGCAGTGAACGAAATCTAAACACCATATATTTT.

V is TRBV7-9 and J is TRBJ2-7; D not resolved. V dropped 5 bases and J dropped 3 bases, with 11 bases sitting between them. CDR1 and CDR2 (germline): SEHNR, FQNEAQ (reference sequence). The CDR3 totals 13 residues. For the CDR3, the DNA is TGTGCCAGCAGCCCAACCCCGGGCTACGAGCAGTACTTC. Protein sequence: CASSPTPGYEQYF.

This chain uses TRBV27 with TRBJ2-5; D may correspond to TRBD1 or TRBD2 (6 bases each). The germline CDR1 and CDR2 sequences are MNHEY and SMNVEV (reference sequence). Trimming took off 8 bases at V and 5 bases at J, with 18 bases between the two ends. The CDR3 has 14 residues. CDR3 protein: CASSLDGGSETQYF. The CDR3, as DNA: TGTGCCAGCTCTCTAGACGGGGGCAGTGAGACCCAGTACTTC.

There are a few counts of this clone. V usage is TRBV18 and J usage is TRBJ1-1, with D unclear. The CDR3 is 15 amino acids. The germline gives CDR1 KGHSH, CDR2 LQKENI. V lost 3 bases and J lost 0, with 11 bases in between. The CDR3 DNA follows: TGTGCCAGCTCACCCAACCTGGCCATGAACACTGAAGCTTTCTTT. Protein: CASSPNLAMNTEAFF.

The chain is built from TRBV11-2 and TRBJ1-5, with D unclear. The CDR3 is made up of 15 amino acids. V shed 5 bases and J shed 3 bases, with 14 bases lying between them. Germline CDR1 is SGHAT and CDR2 is FQNNGV. CDR3 nucleotides: TGTGCCAGCAGCCGGAACGGACTGGACAATCAGCCCCAGCATTTT. Protein: CASSRNGLDNQPQHF.

This clone was seen a handful of times. The V gene is TRBV5-1, the J gene TRBJ2-7; 7 nucleotides align to TRBD1. Germline CDR1 is SGHRS and CDR2 is YFSETQ. The CDR3 has 13 residues. After removal of 3 bases from V and 1 base from J, the junction contained 1 base not matched to a gene. Written as DNA, the CDR3 is TGCGCCAGCAGCTCGACAGGGTCCTACGAGCAGTACTTC. Its translation: CASSSTGSYEQYF.

This clone was counted a single time. The chain joins TRBV13 to TRBJ2-3; D might be TRBD1 or TRBD2, each matching 5 bases. CDR3 length: 15 residues. Looked up from germline, CDR1 is PRHDT and CDR2 is FYEKMQ (reference sequence). V lost 6 bases, J lost 7 bases, and 20 bases lay in between. The DNA of the CDR3 is TGTGCCAGCAGTTCTACGGGACCCGGCGGGTATACGCAGTATTTT. Translated: CASSSTGPGGYTQYF.

The chain carries TRBV5-1 and TRBJ2-7; 9 nucleotides agree with TRBD1. This CDR3 contains 15 residues. V shed 3 bases and J 2 bases; nucleotides not matched to a gene: 6. The V gene's germline CDR1 is SGHRS and CDR2 YFSETQ. DNA of the CDR3: TGCGCCAGCAGCTCAGGACAGGGGTACACCTACGAGCAGTACTTC. It is translated as CASSSGQGYTYEQYF.

Turning to this clone: A read error may be the cause here, since a much bigger clone is one base away. This chain uses TRBV7-6 with TRBJ1-5; D unclear. This CDR3 is 13 amino acids long. Between the trimmed V and J ends, which lost 3 bases and 4 bases, there was a span of 7 bases. From germline, CDR1 is SGHVS and CDR2 FNYEAQ. This CDR3 reads CASSLDGNQPQHF. CDR3 coding DNA: TGTGCCAGCAGCTTGGACGGGAATCAGCCCCAGCATTTT.